This T cell receptor beta chain was identified in a study of Ad26.COV2.S vaccination and SARS-CoV-2 variants. Study in general: The donor participated in the COV1001 trial, in its Ad26.COV2.S arm. Intramuscularly, Ad26.COV2.S was given either once or twice, 56 days apart.

Method: immunoSEQ multiplex PCR; TCRdb's copy keeps in-frame clones and lacks some. The profile shows 450,000 to 550,000 clones, roughly 89% of them singletons. About this clone itself: The antigen is unknown.

General observations from the study: Breadth and depth estimates from TCRs may understate total T cell responses.

The treatment is: around 19 received Ad26.COV2.S at low or high dose, single or two shots; a few received placebo; per-sample allocation not given. The investigators took samples on day 63 after the first vaccine or placebo injection. The source of this sequence is a person aged 18-65 years who received the Ad26.COV2.S COVID-19 vaccine or a placebo. Sequenced material: peripheral blood, taken in a trial of Ad26.COV2.S vaccine versus placebo.

Here the CDR3 DNA reads TGTGCCATCAGTAACCGGGACAGGCAAGAGACCCAGTACTTC. Translating gives CAISNRDRQETQYF. The V gene is TRBV10-3, the J gene TRBJ2-5, with 8 bases identical to TRBD1. CDR3 length equals 14 residues. The germline V gene encodes CDR1 ENHRY and CDR2 SYGVKD. V gave up 5 bases and J gave up 2 bases; unmatched junction bases: 4.